This T cell receptor (beta chain) was observed in a study of beta chain features in type 1 diabetes. The trim removed 7 bases at V and 4 bases at J, leaving 6 bases unmatched. The V gene's germline CDR1 is ENHRY and CDR2 SYGVKD. This CDR3 has 15 amino acids. Only one heparinised blood draw was taken per donor, and its volume averaged about 116 mL. As every portion of the isolated RNA was reverse transcribed, the sequencing read expressed TCRB transcripts. Sequenced naive, central memory and regulatory T cell samples produced an average of around 4 million reads. Measured with immunoSEQ multiplex PCR; TCRdb has only the in-frame clones, and not every one. Of under 800,000 clones in the sample, 15% were seen once. In the case of this clone: Its target is not known.

Overall study results and limits: It was not settled here whether HLA type affects TCRB rearrangement. All four CD4+ subsets from Type 1 diabetes patients carried moderately but significantly shorter TCRB CDR3s.

The origin of this receptor is a man between 18 and 29 years old in good health. Material: naive CD4+ T cells from blood. V usage is TRBV10-3 and J usage is TRBJ1-3; 11 bases map to TRBD1. Written as DNA, the CDR3 is TGTGCCATCAAGAGGGACAGGGGGGGAGGAAACACCATATATTTT. It encodes CAIKRDRGGGNTIYF.